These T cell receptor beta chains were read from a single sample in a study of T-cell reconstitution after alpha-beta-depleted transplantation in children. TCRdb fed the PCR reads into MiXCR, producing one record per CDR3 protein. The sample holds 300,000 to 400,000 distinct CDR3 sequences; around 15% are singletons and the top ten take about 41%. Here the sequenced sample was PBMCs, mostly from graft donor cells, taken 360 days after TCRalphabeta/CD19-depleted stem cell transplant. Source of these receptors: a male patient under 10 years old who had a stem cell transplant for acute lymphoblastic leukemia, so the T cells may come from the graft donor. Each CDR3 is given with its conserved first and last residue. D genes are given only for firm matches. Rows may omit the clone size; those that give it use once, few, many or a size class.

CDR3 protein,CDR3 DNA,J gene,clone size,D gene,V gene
CASSEGGYEQYF,TGTGCCAGCAGTGAAGGCGGGTACGAGCAGTACTTC,TRBJ2-7,many,-,TRBV25-1
CASSMTGRSYEQYF,TGTGCCAGTAGTATGACAGGGAGATCCTACGAGCAGTACTTC,TRBJ2-7,-,TRBD1,TRBV19
CSARPAYEQYF,TGCAGTGCGAGACCGGCGTACGAGCAGTACTTC,TRBJ2-7,-,-,TRBV20-1
CAISGGDRGSYEQYF,TGTGCCATCAGTGGGGGGGACAGGGGTTCTTACGAGCAGTACTTC,TRBJ2-7,few,TRBD1,TRBV10-3
CASSQQEQGNEQFF,TGCGCCAGCAGCCAGCAAGAACAGGGCAATGAGCAGTTCTTC,TRBJ2-1,many,-,TRBV4-3
CAFSLVGTSGRAVQETQYF,TGTGCCTTCAGTTTAGTGGGGACTAGCGGGAGGGCCGTTCAAGAGACCCAGTACTTC,TRBJ2-5,-,TRBD2,TRBV2
CASSGTYGGEQFF,TGTGCCAGCAGCGGAACTTACGGCGGTGAGCAGTTCTTC,TRBJ2-1,-,-,TRBV9
CASSSTPRAGILGGELFF,TGTGCCAGCAGTTCTACCCCGCGCGCAGGGATTCTCGGCGGGGAGCTGTTTTTT,TRBJ2-2,few,-,TRBV27
CASLTGRLPTDTQYF,TGTGCCAGCCTTACCGGGAGACTACCCACAGATACGCAGTATTTT,TRBJ2-3,-,-,TRBV18
CASSHHRGTTQETQYF,TGTGCCAGCAGCCACCACAGAGGGACAACTCAAGAGACCCAGTACTTC,TRBJ2-5,-,-,TRBV6-2/TRBV6-3
CASSSPTSGVYEQYF,TGTGCCAGCAGTTCCCCGACTAGCGGAGTATACGAGCAGTACTTC,TRBJ2-7,few,TRBD2,TRBV6-2/TRBV6-3
CASSWDSSYEQYF,TGTGCCAGCAGCTGGGACAGCTCCTACGAGCAGTACTTC,TRBJ2-7,many,TRBD1,TRBV7-9
CSASYSSSYNEQFF,TGCAGTGCTAGCTATTCAAGCTCCTACAATGAGCAGTTCTTC,TRBJ2-1,-,-,TRBV20-1
CASSSRLAEYEQYF,TGTGCCAGCAGTTCGAGACTAGCGGAGTACGAGCAGTACTTC,TRBJ2-7,many,TRBD2,TRBV7-8
CATSRVRQMDWSSYNEQFF,TGTGCCACCAGCAGAGTCCGGCAGATGGACTGGAGCTCCTACAATGAGCAGTTCTTC,TRBJ2-1,few,-,TRBV15
CASSFPSRANYGYTF,TGTGCCAGCAGTTTCCCCTCAAGAGCGAACTATGGCTACACCTTC,TRBJ1-2,many,-,TRBV12-3/TRBV12-4
CASRQGGEQFF,TGTGCCAGTAGACAGGGCGGTGAGCAGTTCTTC,TRBJ2-1,few,-,TRBV19
CASSQIGMNTEAFF,TGTGCCAGCAGCCAAATAGGGATGAACACTGAAGCTTTCTTT,TRBJ1-1,-,-,TRBV3-1
CASSLDLAVGHGIQYF,TGCGCCAGCAGCTTGGATTTAGCGGTGGGACACGGCATTCAGTACTTC,TRBJ2-4,few,-,TRBV5-1
CASSYSYAGTPYF,TGTGCCAGCAGTTACTCCTACGCCGGGACCCCGTACTTC,TRBJ2-7,-,-,TRBV6-5
CASSSTWTSGSRDTQYF,TGTGCCAGCAGTTCGACTTGGACTAGCGGGAGTCGAGATACGCAGTATTTT,TRBJ2-3,few,TRBD2,TRBV28
CSVDGRLGSDTQYF,TGCAGCGTTGACGGTCGGTTGGGGTCTGATACGCAGTATTTT,TRBJ2-3,few,-,TRBV29-1
CASSYGSGNEQFF,TGTGCCAGCAGTTACGGAAGCGGCAATGAGCAGTTCTTC,TRBJ2-1,few,-,TRBV6-5
CATSPGTSSYNEQFF,TGTGCCACCAGCCCCGGGACTAGCTCCTACAATGAGCAGTTCTTC,TRBJ2-1,-,TRBD2,TRBV15
CASSRQGPYNEQFF,TGTGCCAGCAGCAGACAGGGGCCGTACAATGAGCAGTTCTTC,TRBJ2-1,few,TRBD1,TRBV12-3/TRBV12-4
CSAIVGNQETQYF,TGCAGTGCGATCGTAGGGAACCAAGAGACCCAGTACTTC,TRBJ2-5,-,-,TRBV20-1
CASSTGTYEQYF,TGCGCCAGCAGCACCGGGACCTACGAGCAGTACTTC,TRBJ2-7,many,-,TRBV5-1
CAGREGGELFF,TGTGCCGGACGGGAGGGCGGGGAGCTGTTTTTT,TRBJ2-2,many,TRBD2,TRBV11-2
CATAQPGQGENEQFF,TGTGCCACGGCGCAACCGGGACAGGGGGAGAATGAGCAGTTCTTC,TRBJ2-1,many,TRBD1,TRBV24-1
CASRLERGDTQYF,TGCGCCAGCAGACTTGAACGCGGGGATACGCAGTATTTT,TRBJ2-3,-,-,TRBV5-1
CASSPSLFYEQYF,TGTGCCAGCAGCCCAAGCCTCTTCTACGAGCAGTACTTC,TRBJ2-7,-,-,TRBV4-2
CATSEPGLADRTGTQYF,TGTGCCACCAGTGAGCCGGGACTAGCGGACCGGACCGGGACCCAGTACTTC,TRBJ2-5,-,TRBD2,TRBV24-1
CASSLFPYEQFF,TGTGCCAGCAGCTTATTCCCGTATGAGCAGTTCTTC,TRBJ2-1,few,-,TRBV7-2
CASSPRRDSPYEQYF,TGTGCCAGCAGCCCCCGCCGGGACAGCCCCTACGAGCAGTACTTC,TRBJ2-7,-,TRBD1,TRBV7-8
CASSATSGRRGTQYF,TGTGCCAGCAGCGCAACTAGCGGGAGGCGTGGGACCCAGTACTTC,TRBJ2-5,once,TRBD2,TRBV7-2
CASSTWDDSGSSYEQYF,TGTGCCAGCAGCACCTGGGACGATTCTGGGAGCTCCTACGAGCAGTACTTC,TRBJ2-7,few,-,TRBV11-2
CASSYYGFGGPNEQFF,TGTGCCAGCAGTTACTATGGGTTCGGGGGCCCAAATGAGCAGTTCTTC,TRBJ2-1,few,-,TRBV6-2/TRBV6-3
CASSRRGAIPYEQYF,TGTGCCAGCAGTCGCCGCGGGGCCATTCCCTACGAGCAGTACTTC,TRBJ2-7,few,-,TRBV12-3/TRBV12-4
CAISEGSYGYTF,TGTGCCATCAGTGAGGGCTCGTATGGCTACACCTTC,TRBJ1-2,few,-,TRBV10-3
CASSLKTGKSHYEQYF,TGTGCCAGCAGCCTCAAAACGGGCAAGTCCCATTACGAGCAGTACTTC,TRBJ2-7,-,-,TRBV4-2